This T cell receptor beta chain was recovered during a study of T cell responses to AZD1222 COVID-19 vaccine. For this clone: Its antigen is currently unknown.

Sequenced by immunoSEQ multiplex PCR; TCRdb stores in-frame clones only, minus some. Of around 180,000 clones listed, 75% to 90% are singletons. The CDR3 sequence is 13 residues long. From germline, CDR1 is MGHDK and CDR2 SYGVNS. With 3 bases removed from V and 9 bases from J, the gap between germline ends came to 9 bases. Study-wide results and limits: Females made up more of the donors, who were largely white British, and clonal diversity may have come out too low. Seropositive AZD1222 recipients at baseline numbered only 5 to 7.

The receptor was derived from an adult in good health. The sequenced sample was peripheral blood, obtained on day 0 of AZD1222 vaccination. The chain uses TRBV25-1 and TRBJ1-6; TRBD1 is a possible D gene (5 bases). This CDR3 reads CASSDQGLSPLHF. Here the CDR3 DNA reads TGTGCCAGCAGTGATCAGGGTCTTTCACCCCTCCACTTT.